This record concerns one TCR beta chain sequence. Its antigen is not known. These data come from a study of cytomegalovirus exposure and HLA in healthy donors. Study-level information: The roughly 120 validation repertoires, a later analysis reported, used the same platform as the approximately 670 first-cohort repertoires.

Overall study findings and caveats: The listing of 150 or so TCR beta chains classed them as cytomegalovirus-associated. According to a subsequent analysis, TCR clusters from the first cohort were inclined to appear together in the 110 or so validation repertoires.

The CDR3 has 15 residues. Germline V gene data show CDR1 as SGHDT and CDR2 as YYEEEE. V lost 2 bases, J lost 5 bases, and 6 bases stayed unmatched. Assay used: immunoSEQ multiplex PCR; TCRdb lists only in-frame clones, some missing. In the table there are some 240,000 clones, 70% to 90% of which are singletons. The receptor was isolated from a woman in her late teens or twenties in good health and CMV-seronegative. Specimen: PBMCs. This rearrangement joins TRBV5-6 to TRBJ2-1, with 8 bases aligning to TRBD2. In nucleotides, the CDR3 is TGTGCCAGCAGCTTAATCCTCGGGAGGGACAATGAGCAGTTCTTC. Translating it yields CASSLILGRDNEQFF.